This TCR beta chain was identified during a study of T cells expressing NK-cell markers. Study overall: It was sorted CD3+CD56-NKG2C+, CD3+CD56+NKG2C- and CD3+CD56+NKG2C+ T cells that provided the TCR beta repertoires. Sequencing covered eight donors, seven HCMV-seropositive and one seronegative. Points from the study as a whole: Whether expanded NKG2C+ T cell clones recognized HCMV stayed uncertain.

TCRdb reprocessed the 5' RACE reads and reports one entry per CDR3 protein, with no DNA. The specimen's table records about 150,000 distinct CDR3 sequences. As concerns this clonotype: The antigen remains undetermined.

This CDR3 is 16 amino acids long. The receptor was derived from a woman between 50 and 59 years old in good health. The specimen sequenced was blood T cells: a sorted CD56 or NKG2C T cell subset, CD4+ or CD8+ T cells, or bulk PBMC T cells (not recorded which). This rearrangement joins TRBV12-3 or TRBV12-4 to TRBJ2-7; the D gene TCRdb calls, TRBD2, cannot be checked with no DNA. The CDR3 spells CASSTYSGRADDEQYF.